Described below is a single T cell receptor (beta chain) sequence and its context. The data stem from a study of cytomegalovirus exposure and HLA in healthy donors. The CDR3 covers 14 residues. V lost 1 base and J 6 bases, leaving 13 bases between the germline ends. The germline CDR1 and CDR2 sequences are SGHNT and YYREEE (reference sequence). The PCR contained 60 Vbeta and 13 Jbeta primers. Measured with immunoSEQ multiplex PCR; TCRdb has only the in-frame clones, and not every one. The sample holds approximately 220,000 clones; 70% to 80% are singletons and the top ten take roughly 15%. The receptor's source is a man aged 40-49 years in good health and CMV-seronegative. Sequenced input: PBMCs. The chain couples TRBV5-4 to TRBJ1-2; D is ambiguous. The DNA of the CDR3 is TGTGCCAGCAGCTTGCCACAGCATCTTAATGGCTACACCTTC. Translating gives CASSLPQHLNGYTF.